The T cell receptor (beta chain) under discussion was sequenced for a study of shared clonotypes between healthy human individuals. As for this clone: Its target is unknown.

Study observations and caveats: Sharing across four donors was highest in naive CD4 (around 5%) and lowest in memory CD8 (about 0.4%).

Among the donors, all were Caucasian adults who lived in Nashville, Tennessee. The genomic DNA of each subset was split evenly across several immunoSEQ plates. The protocol was immunoSEQ multiplex PCR, while the TCRdb copy is restricted to in-frame clones and leaves out a portion. Among some 2,100,000 clones, 90% to 97% were seen once, and the ten largest hold around 0.13%. Germline CDR1 is SGDLS and CDR2 is YYNGEE. CDR3 length: 16 amino acids. V shed 6 bases, J shed 1 base, and the junction held 12 bases outside the gene matches. Sequencing was carried out using naive CD4+ T cells sorted from blood. This sample's subset: CD45RA+ positively selected. The genes are TRBV9 and TRBJ1-2, with TRBD1 matching over 7 bases. The receptor was derived from a man aged 18 to 29 in good health. CDR3 in DNA: TGTGCCAGCACCTCCTTCGGACAGGTTCTTAACTATGGCTACACCTTC. Translation gives CASTSFGQVLNYGYTF.